This T cell receptor (beta chain) was identified during a study of blood T cell repertoires in COVID-19. Study summary: There were acute and convalescent COVID-19 samples, and they came from the United States, Italy and Spain. The analysed material was cDNA or gDNA that came from T cells, B-cell-depleted T cells, or PBMCs.

Methods used by the authors: Estimated nucleated cell counts came from reference gene primer amplification. Clones were sequenced by immunoSEQ multiplex PCR, and TCRdb holds only the in-frame ones, with some missing. Clonal size and the V and J genes are those of that table, whereas D and trimming came from the DNA. In the table there are approximately 280,000 clones, approximately 86% of which are singletons. V was cut by 11 bases and J by 1 base, with 15 bases left in between. Germline V CDR1 and CDR2: SEHNR, FQNEAQ (reference sequence). This CDR3 has 13 residues. The chain has TRBV7-9 and TRBJ2-7, with D perhaps matching TRBD1 (7 bases). Sequenced: peripheral blood. This clonotype was sampled from a woman in her twenties or thirties who had recovered from COVID-19. CDR3 sequence (DNA): TGTGCCGGGGAGGACAGGATTTCCTACGAGCAGTACTTC. This encodes CAGEDRISYEQYF.